This T cell receptor (beta chain) was recorded in a study of blood T cell repertoires in COVID-19. Study-wide background: Researchers got acute and convalescent COVID-19 samples from the United States, Italy and Spain. PBMCs, B-cell-depleted T cells, or T cells were the source of the cDNA or gDNA that made up the material.

In the original analysis: Researchers report that nucleated cell counts were estimated from reference gene primer amplification. The assay was immunoSEQ multiplex PCR, and TCRdb's table has in-frame clones only and misses some. Clone size and V and J calls were adopted from that table, with D and trimming inferred from the DNA. The sample holds about 210,000 clones, approximately 82% seen once. Germline V lookup: CDR1 MDHEN, CDR2 SYDVKM. The J segment lost 2 bases and the V segment lost 5 bases, leaving 6 bases of the junction unmatched. This CDR3 region has 15 residues. The chain couples TRBV28 to TRBJ2-3; 8 positions match TRBD1. This clonotype was sampled from a man between 45 and 60 years old with active or convalescent COVID-19. The sequencing sample was made of peripheral blood. CDR3 sequence (DNA): TGTGCCAGCAGTCCGACAGGGGATATCACAGATACGCAGTATTTT. This encodes CASSPTGDITDTQYF.